Shown below are 27 T cell receptor beta chains from a single sample sequenced in a study of somatic mutations in cytotoxic T cells in rheumatoid arthritis. Here immunoSEQ multiplex PCR was the method, and the copy in TCRdb shows in-frame clones only, minus some. The sample lists fewer than 6,500 clones; approximately 80% were seen once. The sequencing sample was made of CD8+ T cells sorted from blood. Receptors originate from an adult with rheumatoid arthritis.

The chain has TRBV13 and TRBJ1-6; D is ambiguous. V lost 2 bases and J lost 3, with 11 bases in between. This CDR3 region has 16 residues. Germline CDR1 reads PRHDT; CDR2 reads FYEKMQ (reference sequence). CDR3 loop: CASSLTDAGYNSPLHF. CDR3 DNA sequence: TGTGCCAGCAGCTTAACTGACGCTGGCTATAATTCACCCCTCCACTTT.

The V gene is TRBV27, the J gene TRBJ2-7; D is tentatively TRBD1 or TRBD2 (6 bases each). This CDR3 comprises 15 residues. Germline V gene data show CDR1 as MNHEY and CDR2 as SMNVEV (reference sequence). V was clipped by 0 bases and J by 6 bases, with 15 bases between them. CDR3 DNA: TGTGCCAGCAGTTTATCGGGGTGGGGGGCCGGCGAGCAGTACTTC. Translated, it gives CASSLSGWGAGEQYF.

The rearrangement joins TRBV7-6 to TRBJ2-7; 10 bases are a match to TRBD2. After removal of 4 bases from V and 0 bases from J, the junction contained 3 bases not matched to a gene. The CDR3 is 15 amino acids. Germline CDR1 is SGHVS and CDR2 is FNYEAQ. The CDR3 is CASSYLAGVSYEQYF. Here the CDR3 DNA reads TGTGCCAGCAGCTATCTAGCGGGGGTCTCCTACGAGCAGTACTTC.

The chain links TRBV10-3 to TRBJ2-7; D gene unclear. V was pared by 8 bases and J by 2 bases, with 13 bases between. Germline V lookup: CDR1 ENHRY, CDR2 SYGVKD. The CDR3 sequence is 13 residues long. The CDR3 region is CAIPKTPPYEQYF. CDR3 nucleotides: TGTGCCATCCCTAAGACACCTCCCTACGAGCAGTACTTC.

The gene calls are TRBV5-6 and TRBJ1-1; TRBD1 matches 7 bases. The CDR3 totals 16 residues. Germline V lookup: CDR1 SGHDT, CDR2 YYEEEE. V was pared by 0 bases and J by 1 base, with 6 bases of the junction left unmatched. The DNA for the CDR3 is TGTGCCAGCAGCTTGGAGGGGGCGCAGACGAACACTGAAGCTTTCTTT. Its translation is CASSLEGAQTNTEAFF. Combining the CDR3 with reference TRBV5-6 and TRBJ1-1 gives the whole variable domain DAGVTQSPTHLIKTRGQQVTLRCSPKSGHDTVSWYQQALGQGPQFIFQYYEEEERQRGNFPDRFSGHQFPNYSSELNVNALLLGDSALYLCASSLEGAQTNTEAFFGQGTRLTVV.

In this sample, this clone turned up once. The rearrangement uses TRBV7-2 and TRBJ1-2; D is unclear. The length of the CDR3 is 16 residues. Trimming removed 5 bases at V and 6 bases at J, with 22 bases between. Germline values: CDR1 SGHTA, CDR2 FQGNSA. CDR3 coding DNA: TGTGCCAGCAGCCCACTGCACACCACCCCTTCAGATGGCTACACCTTC. It is translated as CASSPLHTTPSDGYTF.

This clone was counted a few times. Other nucleotide sequences from this sample produce the same CDR3. The rearrangement uses TRBV4-3 and TRBJ1-2, with 9 bases matching TRBD1. Trimming took 3 bases from V and 6 from J; bases not matched to a gene: 5. This CDR3 spans 14 amino acids. Germline CDR1 is LGHNA and CDR2 is YSLEER. DNA for the CDR3: TGCGCCAGCAGCCAGGACAGGGGTGGACATGGCTACACCTTC. Residues: CASSQDRGGHGYTF.

This clone has only one observation. The chain uses TRBV4-2 and TRBJ2-2; 9 bases match TRBD2. The CDR3 sequence is 18 residues long. V was pared by 1 base and J by 5 bases, with 11 bases of the junction left unmatched. Per the germline V gene, CDR1 is LGHNA and CDR2 is YNFKEQ. CDR3 in amino acids: CASSQGPGRGGRTGELFF. The CDR3 nucleotides read TGTGCCAGCAGCCAAGGACCAGGGCGGGGGGGCCGAACCGGGGAGCTGTTTTTT.

The chain couples TRBV5-1 to TRBJ1-1; TRBD1 matches at 8 bases. CDR3 length: 14 residues. Germline CDR1 and CDR2: SGHRS and YFSETQ. V shed 6 bases and J 7 bases; nucleotides not matched to a gene: 11. CDR3 protein: CASNWNRDRFEAFF. The DNA of the CDR3 is TGCGCCAGCAATTGGAACCGGGACAGGTTTGAAGCTTTCTTT.

The rearrangement uses TRBV2 and TRBJ1-2, with 7 bases matching TRBD1. CDR1 is SNHLY, CDR2 FYNNEI, per germline. Trimming at V came to 3 bases and at J to 4 bases, leaving 5 bases not matched to a gene. This CDR3 region has 14 residues. CDR3 nucleotides: TGTGCCAGCAGTGAGATGGGACAGCTCTATGGCTACACCTTC. Residues: CASSEMGQLYGYTF. Looking up the rest from reference TRBV2 and TRBJ1-2 gives the full variable domain: EPEVTQTPSHQVTQMGQEVILRCVPISNHLYFYWYRQILGQKVEFLVSFYNNEISEKSEIFDDQFSVERPDGSNFTLKIRSTKLEDSAMYFCASSEMGQLYGYTFGSGTRLTVV.

The rearrangement joins TRBV5-3 to TRBJ2-2, with D possibly TRBD1 on 5 matching bases. TRBV5-3 is filed as an ORF, its function uncertain. This CDR3 comprises 14 residues. V was pared by 2 bases and J by 5 bases, with 10 bases between. CDR3 coding DNA: TGTGCCAGAAGCTTAAACCCAGGGACCGGGGAGCTGTTTTTT. Translating gives CARSLNPGTGELFF.

The chain employs TRBV2 and TRBJ2-2, with TRBD2 matching over 12 bases. The CDR3 loop spans 17 amino acids. Trimming cost V 8 bases and J 0 bases; bases outside gene matches: 7. Per the germline V gene, CDR1 is SNHLY and CDR2 is FYNNEI. The CDR3 bases are TGTGCCAGCGGCACAGGACTAGCGGGGTCGAACACCGGGGAGCTGTTTTTT. Amino acid sequence: CASGTGLAGSNTGELFF.

The rearrangement links TRBV9 to TRBJ1-3; perhaps TRBD1 as D (6 bases). Germline V lookup: CDR1 SGDLS, CDR2 YYNGEE. V dropped 4 bases and J dropped 0 bases, with 17 bases sitting between them. The CDR3 has 17 residues. CDR3 DNA sequence: TGTGCCAGCAGCCCAGGACGTAGGGGGAGCTCTGGAAACACCATATATTTT. Amino acid sequence: CASSPGRRGSSGNTIYF.

The chain joins TRBV5-1 to TRBJ2-3; TRBD1 matches at 7 bases. With 6 bases clipped from V and 6 bases from J, the junction kept 22 bases outside the gene matches. CDR1 is SGHRS, CDR2 YFSETQ, per germline. The CDR3 runs 18 residues. CDR3 DNA: TGCGCCAGCAACCCCGAACGAGGGGGCGCATTAACCCCCGATACGCAGTATTTT. Amino acids: CASNPERGGALTPDTQYF.

This chain links TRBV6-1 with TRBJ1-2; D ambiguous. The germline V gene has CDR1 MNHNS and CDR2 SASEGT. The CDR3 sequence is 11 residues long. V was pared by 4 bases and J by 8 bases, with 8 bases between. The CDR3 loop reads CASSAPNGYTF. For the CDR3, the DNA is TGTGCCAGCAGTGCACCAAACGGCTACACCTTC.

The genes are TRBV19 and TRBJ2-1, with 14 bases that match TRBD2. Germline V gives CDR1 LNHDA, CDR2 SQIVND (reference sequence). After removal of 3 bases from V and 8 bases from J, the junction contained 12 bases not matched to a gene. The CDR3 contains 18 residues. CDR3 sequence: CASSMRLGLAGGLHEQFF. CDR3 nucleotides: TGTGCCAGTAGTATGCGGTTAGGACTAGCGGGGGGTCTCCATGAGCAGTTCTTC.

The chain couples TRBV29-1 to TRBJ1-1; 7 nucleotides line up with TRBD1. Unmatched junction bases numbered 5, after V lost 7 bases and J lost 0 bases. In germline, CDR1 is SQVTM, CDR2 ANQGSEA. This CDR3 has 13 residues. The CDR3 DNA follows: TGCAGCGACCGACAGGGAATGAACACTGAAGCTTTCTTT. Encoded protein: CSDRQGMNTEAFF.

The chain combines TRBV27 with TRBJ2-3; 8 nucleotides match TRBD2. The ends lost 5 bases at V and 2 bases at J; junction bases unmatched: 6. The CDR3 runs 15 residues. Germline lookup yields CDR1 MNHEY and CDR2 SMNVEV (reference sequence). The CDR3 region is CASSLIAGFTDTQYF. In DNA form, the CDR3 reads TGTGCCAGCAGTCTCATAGCGGGATTCACAGATACGCAGTATTTT.

Written as DNA, the CDR3 is TGTGCCAGCAGCCCCTACCCCGGGCCCGACCAAGAAATAAATCAGCCCCAGCATTTT. The encoded protein is CASSPYPGPDQEINQPQHF. The rearrangement joins TRBV7-3 to TRBJ1-5; no clear D gene. Germline-derived CDR1 and CDR2 are SGHTA and FQGTGA. Trimming pared 5 bases from V and 4 bases from J, leaving 27 bases between. This CDR3 spans 19 amino acids.

V is TRBV5-5 and J is TRBJ1-1; D remains unclear. There are 13 residues in the CDR3. In germline, CDR1 is SGHKS, CDR2 YYEKEE (reference sequence). Deletions cut 0 bases from V and 7 bases from J, with 10 bases between. In DNA form, the CDR3 reads TGTGCCAGCAGCTTGGGGCCCGAGGGTGAAGCTTTCTTT. It specifies CASSLGPEGEAFF.

The chain employs TRBV12-5 and TRBJ1-2, with unresolved D. The CDR3 extends over 16 amino acids. The germline V gene has CDR1 LGHNT and CDR2 FRNRAP. Between the trimmed V and J ends, which lost 0 bases and 2 bases, there was a span of 13 bases. CDR3 protein: CASGLVPGDLNYGYTF. For the CDR3, the DNA is TGTGCTAGTGGTTTGGTACCAGGAGACTTAAACTATGGCTACACCTTC.

J is TRBJ1-1 and V is TRBV2; the D is unclear. Trimming left V 4 bases short and J 2 bases short, with 8 bases between. The CDR3 has 13 residues. Germline assignment: CDR1 SNHLY and CDR2 FYNNEI. The CDR3 bases are TGTGCCAGCAGTGTAACAGCAAACACTGAAGCTTTCTTT. It codes for CASSVTANTEAFF.

This clone came up once. The rearrangement joins TRBV6-1 to TRBJ2-3; D is unclear. V was trimmed by 7 bases and J by 5 bases, leaving 10 bases between them. The CDR3 is 12 amino acids. Germline values: CDR1 MNHNS, CDR2 SASEGT. This chain's CDR3 is CASTGRLDTQYF. The CDR3 DNA is TGTGCCAGCACCGGGCGATTAGATACGCAGTATTTT.

The chain employs TRBV25-1 and TRBJ1-6, with a possible D match to TRBD1 (6 bases). Germline loops: CDR1 MGHDK, CDR2 SYGVNS. The V end was cut by 0 bases, the J end by 2 bases, with 14 bases between. The CDR3 loop spans 18 amino acids. CDR3 region: CASSEYFLGGPYNSPLHF. Here the CDR3 DNA reads TGTGCCAGCAGTGAATATTTTTTGGGGGGCCCCTATAATTCACCCCTCCACTTT. The full variable domain, rest sourced from reference TRBV25-1 and TRBJ1-6, is EADIYQTPRYLVIGTGKKITLECSQTMGHDKMYWYQQDPGMELHLIHYSYGVNSTEKGDLSSESTVSRIRTEHFPLTLESARPSHTSQYLCASSEYFLGGPYNSPLHFGNGTRLTVT.

The chain has TRBV7-8 and TRBJ2-7; D might be TRBD1 (6 bases). Germline lookup yields CDR1 SGHVS and CDR2 FQNEAQ. V lost 1 base to trimming and J lost 1 base, with 8 bases between them. CDR3 length: 14 residues. CDR3 residues: CASSLVQGSYEQYF. The CDR3 coding sequence is TGTGCCAGCAGCTTAGTACAGGGTTCCTACGAGCAGTACTTC.

The rearrangement uses TRBV25-1 and TRBJ2-6; TRBD1 is a possible D gene (5 bases). The length of the CDR3 is 17 residues. Trimming left V 5 bases short and J 5 bases short, with 19 bases between. Germline CDR1 and CDR2: MGHDK and SYGVNS. The CDR3 sequence is CASSSEYGQSRANVLTF. CDR3 bases: TGTGCCAGCAGTTCGGAATATGGACAAAGTCGGGCCAACGTCCTGACTTTC.

The rearrangement links TRBV15 to TRBJ2-5, with a tentative D call TRBD2 (5 bases). The CDR3 has 14 residues. Trimming removed 0 bases at V and 4 bases at J, with 9 bases between. From germline, CDR1 is LNHNV and CDR2 YYDKDF (reference sequence). CDR3 in DNA: TGTGCCACCAGCAGAGATAGAGGGCCAGAGACCCAGTACTTC. Residues: CATSRDRGPETQYF.